Given below is one T cell receptor beta chain in context. Its cognate antigen has yet to be identified. The record has no base qualities; no much larger clone is one base away. This sample is drawn from a study of shared clonotypes between healthy human individuals (dated by TCRdb to the early 2020s). In terms of the full investigation: The cohort comprised a couple of women and a few men aged 18 to 49 years. For each donor, CD4 naive and CD4 memory were each given three plates, CD8 naive was given two plates, and CD8 memory was given one plate. The study deeply sequenced blood TCR repertoires of about 5 healthy adults to estimate repertoire size and the extent of clonotype sharing between individuals. To increase sequencing depth and limit assay-specific biases, TCR repertoire library preparation and sequencing were carried out by different laboratories using diverse techniques. Between about 0.8 and 9.5 billion PBMCs per donor were obtained by leukapheresis. Study-level results and caveats: The genetic and exposure-history diversity represented was limited by the small number of donors. Estimated clonotype richness was generally larger for naive than for memory subsets. Sampling was restricted to blood, and TCR repertoires in tissues likely differ from the TCR repertoires found in blood. Rarefaction of sorted-subset datasets indicated incomplete sequencing despite the large sequencing depth. Based on pairwise subsampling, the degree of clonotype sharing among donors was expected to be affected by sequencing depth. Compared with non-shared clonotypes, the clonotypes found in all four sorted-subset donors had higher generation probabilities. Sharing across a few donors was observed for about 5% of naive CD4, less than 4% of naive CD8, 2.3% of memory CD4, and roughly 0.4% of memory CD8 clonotypes.

Using the deep immunoSEQ assay, TCR CDR3 regions were amplified from genomic DNA by multiplex PCR. Genomic DNA extracted from each cell subset was distributed evenly over all wells of several immunoSEQ 96-well plates, and each plate served as one replicate. For sorted subsets, roughly 200 ng of genomic DNA, equivalent to around 29,000 T cell genomes, went into each replicate PCR. The purified libraries were quantified using a Qubit 3.0 fluorometer, sized with a Bioanalyzer 2100, and then quantified again using the KAPA Library Quantification kit. Every immunoSEQ 96-well plate was sequenced on a separate single-read 150-cycle Illumina NextSeq 550 flow cell. The published analysis was carried out like this. Because the immunoSEQ output included only junctional sequences and no quality scores, the filtering could not be the same as the filtering used for full-length reads. To assign V/J genes and CDR3, sequences were annotated against IMGT germline references using PyIR, a Python wrapper for IgBLAST v1.9. Reads with weak V/J assignments (E-value above 1e-6), missing CDR3, stop codons, out-of-frame junctions, or ambiguous translated residues were removed. A V3J clonotype was defined by an identical inferred V gene, J gene, and CDR3 amino acid sequence. Percentage overlap between repertoires was computed as shared unique clonotypes divided by the size of the smaller repertoire. Richness of each repertoire was evaluated using RTK rarefaction, the Chao1 estimator, and Recon v2.1 estimates of unobserved clonotypes. Generation probabilities were computed with OLGA for all TCRbeta clonotypes obtained by the gDNA method from several donors. Drawn from immuneACCESS, this table holds only the in-frame rearrangements with V and J called that TCRdb kept. Clones are partly lost; checked studies trace under half to an unresolved V gene and leave the rest unexplained. V and J calls and clone size follow that table, whereas D and trimming were derived from the DNA. This sample is represented by under 600,000 clones; 95% to 98% of them were singletons. The top ten hold 0.057% of the sample.

The donors were healthy, HIV-negative adults with no recently reported acute infections or vaccinations. All donors were Caucasian adults living in Nashville, Tennessee, USA. CD4+ T cells were enriched through magnetic negative selection, after which naive cells were positively selected on CD45RA and the remaining negative fraction served as the memory subset. After blood collection by leukapheresis, PBMCs were isolated using Ficoll-Histopaque density gradient centrifugation and then cryopreserved in the vapor phase of liquid nitrogen. Analytical flow cytometry was used to check the purity and quantity of each magnetically sorted T cell population. Each sorted fraction had its genomic DNA isolated and then quantified by UV absorbance on a Nanodrop 2000c. Taken from the germline V gene, the CDR1 and CDR2 loops are SGHRS and YFSETQ. V has 5 bases trimmed and J has 2 bases trimmed; junction bases matching no gene number 6. Counted from cysteine to phenylalanine, this CDR3 has 15 amino acids. CDR3 DNA only is kept here, 45 bases in frame from base 1.

The chain joins TRBV5-1 to TRBJ2-1; TRBD1 agrees with 8 junctional bases. The sample was naive CD4+ T cells sorted from blood. According to the study, the label for this sample's cell subset or site signals: CD45RA+ positively selected. The source of this sequence is a woman aged 30 to 39 in good health. The DNA sequence is TGCGCCAGCAGTTCGGACAGGGTAGCCTACAATGAGCAGTTCTTC. This gives the protein CASSSDRVAYNEQFF.